A single sample is the source of the 17 T cell receptor beta chains below, sequenced in a study of T cells in Graves' hyperthyroidism and ophthalmopathy (dated by TCRdb to between 2017 and 2020). To prepare the library, multiplex PCR was applied. For sequencing, an Illumina HiSeq 2000 was employed. The TCR beta CDR3 regions were amplified from the RNA transcripts. For the first round of RT-PCR on the TCR CDR3, the HTBI primer set was used together with the Qiagen OneStep RT-PCR kit. TCRdb's own reprocessing of the public reads used fastp at Q25 and MiXCR and kept productive beta chains. A single entry per CDR3 protein holds the most common genes and DNA from its merged rows. This sample is represented by 500,000 to 750,000 distinct CDR3 sequences; 46% of them were singletons. Around 7.7% of the sample is in the top ten clones. The specimen sequenced was peripheral blood or thyroid tissue (not recorded which). All receptors derive from a woman aged 18-29 years with Graves' hyperthyroidism.

The chain uses TRBV5-1 and TRBJ1-4, with D tentatively TRBD1 (6 bases). This CDR3 spans 16 amino acids. The ends were cut back, 4 bases at V and 8 bases at J, with 21 bases in the middle. Germline CDR1 and CDR2: SGHRS and YFSETQ. The DNA for the CDR3 is TGCGCCAGCAGCCCCCCGAGAGGGGGGCCGGAGGAAAAACTGTTTTTT. This translates into CASSPPRGGPEEKLFF.

A word on this clonotype: An end of the junction differs from the germline gene, which may be a read error. The rearrangement joins TRBV11-1 to TRBJ1-1; D is perhaps TRBD1 (6 bases). Germline V gene sequence: CDR1 SGHAT, CDR2 FQDESV (reference sequence). This CDR3 region has 16 residues. This CDR3 is CASIPGPGQINTEAFF. CDR3 nucleotides: TGCGCCAGCATCCCGGGACCGGGACAAATAAACACTGAAGCTTTCTTT.

V and J are TRBV2 and TRBJ1-2, with a possible D match to TRBD1 (6 bases). The CDR3 runs 13 residues. The germline V gene encodes CDR1 SNHLY and CDR2 FYNNEI. V was cut by 6 bases and J by 6 bases, with 14 bases left in between. The CDR3: CASRRTGANGYTF. CDR3 bases: TGTGCCAGCAGGAGGACGGGGGCAAATGGCTACACCTTC.

This clonotype was observed at least ten times. J is TRBJ1-5 and V is TRBV20-1, with D possibly matching TRBD1 (5 bases). The V gene's germline CDR1 is DFQATT and CDR2 SNEGSKA (reference sequence). Trimming took 5 bases from V and 7 from J, leaving 21 bases between them. The CDR3 has 15 residues. In DNA form, the CDR3 reads TGCAGTGCTTCTTTGACAGCACCTATTGGGCAGCCCCAGCATTTT. This gives the protein CSASLTAPIGQPQHF.

This clonotype showed up many times. V and J are TRBV6-5 and TRBJ2-2; no firm D call. Germline assignment: CDR1 MNHEY and CDR2 SVGAGI. V was shortened by 0 bases and J by 1 base, with 6 bases between the two germline ends. The CDR3 is made up of 15 amino acids. The DNA of the CDR3 is TGTGCCAGCAGTTACTCGGGCGGGAACACCGGGGAGCTGTTTTTT. Translating it yields CASSYSGGNTGELFF.

The chain is built from TRBV2 and TRBJ2-2; no clear D gene. Germline loops: CDR1 SNHLY, CDR2 FYNNEI. This CDR3 has 14 residues. The germline V and J ends were trimmed by 4 bases and 3 bases, with 9 bases remaining between them. The CDR3 sequence is CASSARTDTGELFF. CDR3 nucleotide sequence: TGTGCCAGCAGTGCAAGGACGGACACCGGGGAGCTGTTTTTT.

This clonotype was counted many times. The V and J genes are TRBV2 and TRBJ2-5, with D tentatively TRBD1 (6 bases). Trimming stripped 0 bases from V and 1 base from J, with 18 bases between. Germline CDR1 SNHLY, CDR2 FYNNEI. The CDR3 contains 18 residues. CDR3 nucleotides: TGTGCCAGCAGTGAAGCGCTTCTTCGGGACACCATCCAAGAGACCCAGTACTTC. This encodes CASSEALLRDTIQETQYF.

The rearrangement joins TRBV2 to TRBJ1-1; D uncertain. Between the trimmed V and J ends, which lost 6 bases and 2 bases, there was a span of 10 bases. CDR1 and CDR2 from the germline V gene are SNHLY and FYNNEI. CDR3 length: 13 amino acids. Written as DNA, the CDR3 is TGTGCCAGCAGGCAAGGCAGAAACACTGAAGCTTTCTTT. Translating gives CASRQGRNTEAFF.

This clonotype was found many times. V is TRBV15 and J is TRBJ1-2; perhaps TRBD1 as D (6 bases). Germline V gene lookup returns CDR1 LNHNV and CDR2 YYDKDF (reference sequence). V was shortened by 0 bases and J by 8 bases, with 10 bases between the two germline ends. CDR3 length: 13 amino acids. In nucleotides, the CDR3 is TGTGCCACCAGCAGAGATACAGGGTGGGGCTACACCTTC. Translating gives CATSRDTGWGYTF.

The V gene is TRBV9, the J gene TRBJ1-2; 8 nucleotides align to TRBD1. The CDR3 contains 14 residues. The J segment lost 4 bases and the V segment lost 0 bases, leaving 2 bases of the junction unmatched. Germline lookup yields CDR1 SGDLS and CDR2 YYNGEE. The CDR3 loop is CASSVDTGGYGYTF. The CDR3 nucleotides read TGTGCCAGCAGCGTAGATACAGGGGGCTATGGCTACACCTTC.

Points on this clonotype: A clone one base away is much larger, so this may be a read error. Since no conserved phenylalanine or tryptophan closes the CDR3, a read error is the likely cause. J is TRBJ1-1 and V is TRBV2; maybe TRBD1 (5 bases). V lost 6 bases and J lost 4, with 15 bases in between. This CDR3 comprises 14 residues. Germline-derived CDR1 and CDR2 are SNHLY and FYNNEI. In DNA, the CDR3 is TGTGCCAGCAGCTCCGGGGCCAAGGCCACTGAAGCTTTCCTT. Amino acid sequence: CASSSGAKATEAFL.

The V and J genes are TRBV27 and TRBJ2-7; 10 nucleotides align to TRBD1. Germline values: CDR1 MNHEY, CDR2 SMNVEV (reference sequence). J lost 2 bases, V lost 8 bases, and 9 bases had no gene match. This CDR3 comprises 15 residues. CDR3 residues: CASRLTGTGAYEQYF. CDR3 in DNA: TGTGCCAGCCGACTAACCGGGACAGGGGCCTACGAGCAGTACTTC.

In this sample, this clonotype turned up many times. The chain carries TRBV12-3 or TRBV12-4 and TRBJ2-5, with TRBD1 matching 11 bases. The CDR3 spans 15 residues. J was trimmed by 5 bases and V by 1 base; bases with no gene match: 3. The CDR3 coding sequence is TGTGCCAGCAGTTTAGGGACAGGGGGCATGGAGACCCAGTACTTC. It is translated as CASSLGTGGMETQYF.

The chain has TRBV29-1 and TRBJ1-2; the match to TRBD1 covers 7 bases. Trimming at V came to 8 bases and at J to 6 bases, leaving 9 bases not matched to a gene. Germline values: CDR1 SQVTM, CDR2 ANQGSEA. The CDR3 is 12 amino acids. As DNA, the CDR3 is TGCAGCCTAGACAGGGCCTCGGATGGCTACACCTTC. It translates to CSLDRASDGYTF.

The chain uses TRBV9 and TRBJ2-1, with 9 positions matching TRBD2. Per the germline V gene, CDR1 is SGDLS and CDR2 is YYNGEE. The V gene end was trimmed by 2 bases and the J gene end by 5 bases; junction bases not matched to a gene: 5. CDR3 size: 15 residues. CDR3 bases: TGTGCCAGCAGCGTGACACTAGCGGGCAACAATGAGCAGTTCTTC. This sequence encodes CASSVTLAGNNEQFF.

V usage is TRBV20-1 and J usage is TRBJ1-5, with no clear D. V lost 4 bases to trimming and J lost 14 bases, with 18 bases between them. Germline loops: CDR1 DFQATT, CDR2 SNEGSKA (reference sequence). CDR3 length: 12 amino acids. This CDR3 reads CSATSGQSYEHF. The CDR3 region has the DNA TGCAGTGCTACTAGCGGGCAGTCCTACGAGCATTTT.

This clonotype was counted at least ten times. The V call is TRBV7-2, the J call TRBJ2-7, with no clear D. Germline lookup yields CDR1 SGHTA and CDR2 FQGNSA. The CDR3 is 14 amino acids. The germline V and J ends were trimmed by 6 bases and 5 bases, with 17 bases remaining between them. The CDR3 region has the DNA TGTGCCAGCAGTTCCTACTTACGTATGGACGAGCAGTACTTC. Protein sequence: CASSSYLRMDEQYF. The complete variable domain, with remaining parts taken from reference TRBV7-2 and TRBJ2-7, reads GAGVSQSPSNKVTEKGKDVELRCDPISGHTALYWYRQSLGQGLEFLIYFQGNSAPDKSGLPSDRFSAERTGGSVSTLTIQRTQQEDSAVYLCASSSYLRMDEQYFGPGTRLTVT.